What follows are 13 T cell receptor beta chains derived from one specimen sequenced in a study of tissue T cells after allogeneic stem cell transplantation. The data were produced by immunoSEQ multiplex PCR, yet TCRdb's version contains in-frame clones alone and is incomplete. The sample records 8,000 to 10,000 clones, 60% to 75% being singletons. The sample consisted of tissue from the ileum, taken at autopsy. The source is a woman between 18 and 49 years old with breast cancer.

This clone was counted a few times. Other DNA sequences in this sample translate to the same CDR3. This sequence joins TRBV5-1 and TRBJ2-5; no firm D call. The CDR3 is made up of 11 amino acids. The germline V gene has CDR1 SGHRS and CDR2 YFSETQ. Trimming removed 5 bases from V and 1 base from J, with 3 bases in between. CDR3 in DNA: TGCGCCAGCAGTTTCCAAGAGACCCAGTACTTC. This gives the protein CASSFQETQYF.

CDR3 in amino acids: CAISERQGHTEAFF. The CDR3 nucleotides read TGTGCCATCAGTGAGAGACAGGGGCACACTGAAGCTTTCTTT. The gene calls are TRBV10-3 and TRBJ1-1; 8 bases agree with TRBD1. The CDR3 runs to 14 residues. The V segment lost 2 bases and the J segment 3 bases; nucleotides outside the gene matches: 2. Germline assignment: CDR1 ENHRY and CDR2 SYGVKD.

This sequence joins TRBV6-2 or TRBV6-3 and TRBJ2-1; 10 nucleotides match TRBD2. The V gene's germline CDR1 is MNHEY and CDR2 SVGEGT. CDR3 length: 16 amino acids. V lost 2 bases, J lost 8 bases, and 9 bases stayed unmatched. The CDR3 bases are TGTGCCAGCAGTTACCGGAACAGCGGGGGGGTTCATGAGCAGTTCTTC. The encoded protein is CASSYRNSGGVHEQFF.

Only a few counts were recorded for this clone. V is TRBV30 and J is TRBJ2-7; D is possibly TRBD1 (6 bases). The CDR3 runs 11 residues. The V and J ends lost 0 bases and 6 bases respectively, with 6 bases between them. Per the germline V gene, CDR1 is GTSNPN and CDR2 is SVGIG (reference sequence). CDR3 protein: CAWSVQGEQYF. CDR3 coding DNA: TGTGCCTGGAGTGTACAGGGCGAGCAGTACTTC.

The rearrangement joins TRBV6-2 or TRBV6-3 to TRBJ2-7; D unclear. Germline V gene sequence: CDR1 MNHEY, CDR2 SVGEGT. This CDR3 region has 12 residues. V was shortened by 2 bases and J by 7 bases, with 9 bases between the two germline ends. Here the CDR3 reads CASSYGPREQYF. The CDR3 coding sequence is TGTGCCAGCAGTTACGGTCCCAGGGAGCAGTACTTC.

The chain uses TRBV18 and TRBJ2-2, with TRBD2 matching over 8 bases. The germline CDR1 and CDR2 sequences are KGHSH and LQKENI. This CDR3 region has 19 residues. Germline trimming cut 2 bases from V and 1 base from J; bases unmatched to any gene: 12. CDR3 sequence reads: CASSPYVTGGPGNTGELFF. CDR3 in DNA: TGTGCCAGCTCACCATACGTGACGGGAGGGCCGGGGAACACCGGGGAGCTGTTTTTT.

V usage is TRBV4-2 and J usage is TRBJ1-1, with 7 bases identical to TRBD1. There are 14 residues in the CDR3. Looked up from germline, CDR1 is LGHNA and CDR2 is YNFKEQ. The V and J ends lost 1 base and 4 bases, in that order; junction bases with no gene match: 3. The chain's CDR3 is CASSQVRDSTEAFF. DNA for the CDR3: TGTGCCAGCAGCCAAGTTAGGGACAGCACTGAAGCTTTCTTT.

The chain is built from TRBV6-6 and TRBJ2-7, with D uncertain. The V end lost 2 bases, the J end lost 5 bases, and 4 bases lay between the germline ends. The CDR3 has 11 amino acids. Germline assignment: CDR1 MNHNY and CDR2 SVGAGI (reference sequence). CDR3 loop: CASSYLNEQYF. CDR3 nucleotide sequence: TGTGCCAGCAGTTACCTTAACGAGCAGTACTTC.

The CDR3 DNA follows: TGTGCCAGCAGCTTGGTGACCCAAGAGACCCAGTACTTC. Protein product: CASSLVTQETQYF. The chain couples TRBV5-5 to TRBJ2-5; no definite D call. CDR3 length: 13 residues. V lost 0 bases and J 1 base, leaving 4 bases between the germline ends. Looked up from germline, CDR1 is SGHKS and CDR2 is YYEKEE (reference sequence).

This clone appeared a few times. The CDR3 protein is CASSLDVKGGLEAFF. Here the CDR3 DNA reads TGTGCCAGCAGCTTAGATGTAAAGGGTGGGCTTGAAGCTTTCTTT. This sequence joins TRBV11-3 and TRBJ1-1; D unclear. CDR1 and CDR2 (germline): SGHNT, YENEEA. V was cut by 0 bases and J by 7 bases, with 15 bases left in between. The CDR3 is 15 amino acids.

V is TRBV2 and J is TRBJ2-3, with D hard to call. V shed 7 bases and J shed 0 bases, with 11 bases lying between them. The germline CDR1 and CDR2 sequences are SNHLY and FYNNEI. CDR3 length equals 14 residues. The CDR3 protein is CASKQSVSTDTQYF. The DNA of the CDR3 is TGTGCCAGCAAACAGAGCGTGAGCACAGATACGCAGTATTTT.

The chain carries TRBV7-9 and TRBJ1-6; a weak D match, TRBD1 (5 bases). V lost 3 bases and J 8 bases, leaving 11 bases between the germline ends. Germline CDR1 reads SEHNR; CDR2 reads FQNEAQ (reference sequence). The length of the CDR3 is 14 residues. The chain's CDR3 is CASSFTGGDSPLHF. CDR3 DNA sequence: TGTGCCAGCAGCTTTACCGGGGGGGATTCACCCCTCCACTTT.

V usage is TRBV28 and J usage is TRBJ1-5, with 8 bases matching TRBD1. Germline values: CDR1 MDHEN, CDR2 SYDVKM. This CDR3 has 16 amino acids. The ends lost 0 bases at V and 2 bases at J; junction bases unmatched: 3. The CDR3 DNA reads TGTGCCAGCAGTTTATGGACAGGGGAGGGCAATCAGCCCCAGCATTTT. Translating gives CASSLWTGEGNQPQHF.